The 10 T cell receptor beta chains given below trace back to one sample, sequenced in a study of cytomegalovirus exposure and HLA in healthy donors. The PCR contained 60 Vbeta and 13 Jbeta primers. Clones were sequenced by immunoSEQ multiplex PCR, and TCRdb holds only the in-frame ones, with some missing. Among under 150,000 clones listed, roughly 80% were seen once. Input material: PBMCs. The receptor set was obtained from a man aged 18 to 35 in good health and CMV-seronegative.

This clone was observed once. The rearrangement links TRBV10-3 to TRBJ2-3; TRBD2 aligns across 7 bases. Germline values: CDR1 ENHRY, CDR2 SYGVKD. Trimming cost V 3 bases and J 6 bases; bases outside gene matches: 9. The CDR3 runs to 15 residues. The CDR3 is CAISDPRGIHDTQYF. Here the CDR3 DNA reads TGTGCCATCAGTGATCCGCGGGGGATACATGATACGCAGTATTTT.

The chain uses TRBV7-8 and TRBJ1-1, with 11 bases aligning to TRBD1. The CDR3 length is 15 residues. Germline V CDR1 and CDR2: SGHVS, FQNEAQ. The J segment lost 5 bases and the V segment lost 5 bases, leaving 7 bases of the junction unmatched. CDR3 nucleotide sequence: TGTGCCAGCAGCCTGGGGGGACAGGGGGAGACTGAAGCTTTCTTT. Translation: CASSLGGQGETEAFF.

This rearrangement joins TRBV5-5 to TRBJ1-6; D remains ambiguous. The CDR3 is 13 amino acids. In germline, CDR1 is SGHKS, CDR2 YYEKEE (reference sequence). Trimming removed 1 base at V and 7 bases at J, with 6 bases between. CDR3 sequence reads: CASSLSGNSPLHF. The CDR3 DNA is TGTGCCAGCAGCTTGTCGGGGAATTCACCCCTCCACTTT. The whole variable domain, filled in from reference TRBV5-5 and TRBJ1-6, reads DAGVTQSPTHLIKTRGQQVTLRCSPISGHKSVSWYQQVLGQGPQFIFQYYEKEERGRGNFPDRFSARQFPNYSSELNVNALLLGDSALYLCASSLSGNSPLHFGNGTRLTVT.

The J gene is TRBJ2-7, the V gene TRBV7-8; TRBD1 matches at 10 bases. Germline CDR1 and CDR2: SGHVS and FQNEAQ. The CDR3 runs to 15 residues. Trimming cost V 2 bases and J 3 bases; bases outside gene matches: 4. CDR3 sequence reads: CASSLSGQGGYEQYF. In DNA form, the CDR3 reads TGTGCCAGCAGCTTATCCGGACAGGGGGGCTACGAGCAGTACTTC.

The rearrangement joins TRBV2 to TRBJ1-5, with 7 bases lining up with TRBD1. The CDR3 totals 15 residues. J lost 5 bases, V lost 7 bases, and 11 bases had no gene match. CDR1 and CDR2 (germline): SNHLY, FYNNEI. CDR3 DNA sequence: TGTGCCAGCACGGACAGGCGACTCAGCGATCAGCCCCAGCATTTT. Protein product: CASTDRRLSDQPQHF.

This sequence joins TRBV14 and TRBJ2-7; D perhaps matches TRBD1 (5 bases). Trimming cost V 5 bases and J 7 bases, with 15 bases left between them. The CDR3 runs to 13 residues. CDR1 is SGHDN, CDR2 FVKESK, per germline. The CDR3 DNA reads as TGTGCCAGCAGCGAAGGGCAGGGAAGGGAGCAGTACTTC. This gives the protein CASSEGQGREQYF.

This rearrangement joins TRBV7-8 to TRBJ2-4; TRBD1 agrees at 8 bases. This CDR3 is 14 amino acids long. V was clipped by 5 bases and J by 7 bases; unmatched bases: 7. Germline CDR1 and CDR2: SGHVS and FQNEAQ. The CDR3 region has the DNA TGTGCCAGCAGCCCCGGACAGGGACGGAACATTCAGTACTTC. It specifies CASSPGQGRNIQYF. Based on the CDR3 plus reference TRBV7-8 and TRBJ2-4, the full variable domain is GAGVSQSPRYKVAKRGQDVALRCDPISGHVSLFWYQQALGQGPEFLTYFQNEAQLDKSGLPSDRFFAERPEGSVSTLKIQRTQQEDSAVYLCASSPGQGRNIQYFGAGTRLSVL.

J is TRBJ1-4 and V is TRBV27; 10 nucleotides align to TRBD1. Germline CDR1 is MNHEY and CDR2 is SMNVEV (reference sequence). The CDR3 runs 18 residues. V trimming: 5 bases; J trimming: 2 bases; junction bases outside the gene matches: 11. Here the CDR3 reads CASSPRAGQGSTNEKLFF. CDR3 bases: TGTGCCAGCAGTCCTCGAGCGGGACAGGGGTCGACTAATGAAAAACTGTTTTTT. The variable domain in full, completed from reference TRBV27 and TRBJ1-4, reads EAQVTQNPRYLITVTGKKLTVTCSQNMNHEYMSWYRQDPGLGLRQIYYSMNVEVTDKGDVPEGYKVSRKEKRNFPLILESPSPNQTSLYFCASSPRAGQGSTNEKLFFGSGTQLSVL.

This rearrangement joins TRBV7-2 to TRBJ2-7; D remains unclear. CDR3 size: 12 residues. The V end was cut by 5 bases, the J end by 0 bases, with 5 bases between. The germline CDR1 and CDR2 sequences are SGHTA and FQGNSA. The CDR3 loop is CASSRSSYEQYF. CDR3 in DNA: TGTGCCAGCAGCCGTTCCTCCTACGAGCAGTACTTC.

The chain combines TRBV18 with TRBJ2-7, with TRBD1 matching over 10 bases. CDR3 length: 13 amino acids. V shed 5 bases, J shed 5 bases, and the junction held 3 bases outside the gene matches. Germline CDR1 KGHSH, CDR2 LQKENI. CDR3 region: CASSTGQGDEQYF. DNA of the CDR3: TGTGCCAGCTCAACCGGACAGGGGGACGAGCAGTACTTC.